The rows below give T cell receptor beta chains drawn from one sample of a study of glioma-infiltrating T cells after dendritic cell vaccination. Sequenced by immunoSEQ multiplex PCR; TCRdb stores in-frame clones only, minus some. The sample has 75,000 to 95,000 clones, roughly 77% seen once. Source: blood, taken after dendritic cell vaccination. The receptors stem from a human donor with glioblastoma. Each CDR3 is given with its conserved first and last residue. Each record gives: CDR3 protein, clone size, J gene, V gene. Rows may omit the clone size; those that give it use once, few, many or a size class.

CDR3aa: CASSFTRGTDTQYF
abundance: -
j_gene: TRBJ2-3
v_gene: TRBV7-3

CDR3aa: CASSLFLSGGGQETQYF
abundance: -
j_gene: TRBJ2-5
v_gene: TRBV5-1

CDR3aa: CASSPGRVPGNTIYF
abundance: -
j_gene: TRBJ1-3
v_gene: TRBV6-6

CDR3aa: CASSASDRSHSPLHF
abundance: -
j_gene: TRBJ1-6
v_gene: TRBV9

CDR3aa: CASSWNRDPGELFF
abundance: -
j_gene: TRBJ2-2
v_gene: TRBV6-5

CDR3aa: CASSLGKGFGNQPQHF
abundance: few
j_gene: TRBJ1-5
v_gene: TRBV7-9

CDR3aa: CASRLAASDTGELFF
abundance: -
j_gene: TRBJ2-2
v_gene: TRBV5-5

CDR3aa: CASSLWALTSYEQYF
abundance: few
j_gene: TRBJ2-7
v_gene: TRBV27

CDR3aa: CASGWGGSSGNTIYF
abundance: -
j_gene: TRBJ1-3
v_gene: TRBV6-5

CDR3aa: CASSLGQGDEQYF
abundance: few
j_gene: TRBJ2-7
v_gene: TRBV7-9

CDR3aa: CASSATSGGAQETQYF
abundance: -
j_gene: TRBJ2-5
v_gene: TRBV2

CDR3aa: CASRPGQGSSYEQYF
abundance: -
j_gene: TRBJ2-7
v_gene: TRBV6-6

CDR3aa: CASREGSSYNEQFF
abundance: -
j_gene: TRBJ2-1
v_gene: TRBV10-2

CDR3aa: CASSLGRLSNQPQHF
abundance: -
j_gene: TRBJ1-5
v_gene: TRBV7-2

CDR3aa: CAITSGQATDTQYF
abundance: once
j_gene: TRBJ2-3
v_gene: TRBV10-3

CDR3aa: CASSYSIGGYEQYF
abundance: -
j_gene: TRBJ2-7
v_gene: TRBV6-5

CDR3aa: CASSVGRSQETQYF
abundance: -
j_gene: TRBJ2-5
v_gene: TRBV2

CDR3aa: CASSPGVGNSNYGYTF
abundance: once
j_gene: TRBJ1-2
v_gene: TRBV18

CDR3aa: CASSMGTGVSTGELFF
abundance: -
j_gene: TRBJ2-2
v_gene: TRBV19

CDR3aa: CASSLARRETGELFF
abundance: few
j_gene: TRBJ2-2
v_gene: TRBV5-1

CDR3aa: CASSPTSGRSQETQYF
abundance: -
j_gene: TRBJ2-5
v_gene: TRBV5-4

CDR3aa: CACGGRNTEAFF
abundance: -
j_gene: TRBJ1-1
v_gene: TRBV30

CDR3aa: CASWGLLGKDTQYF
abundance: once
j_gene: TRBJ2-3
v_gene: TRBV27

CDR3aa: CASSLVAGLAGTDTQYF
abundance: once
j_gene: TRBJ2-3
v_gene: TRBV7-2

CDR3aa: CASSRQGAAETQYF
abundance: -
j_gene: TRBJ2-5
v_gene: TRBV5-4

CDR3aa: CASSGSNSGNTIYF
abundance: few
j_gene: TRBJ1-3
v_gene: TRBV2

CDR3aa: CASSLEGYENSPLHF
abundance: -
j_gene: TRBJ1-6
v_gene: TRBV5-1

CDR3aa: CASSLGQKSSGNTIYF
abundance: -
j_gene: TRBJ1-3
v_gene: TRBV9

CDR3aa: CASSLAGGGGTEAFF
abundance: -
j_gene: TRBJ1-1
v_gene: TRBV5-1

CDR3aa: CASSETGTYQETQYF
abundance: -
j_gene: TRBJ2-5
v_gene: TRBV2

CDR3aa: CASSTQGWGGYTF
abundance: -
j_gene: TRBJ1-2
v_gene: TRBV6-5

CDR3aa: CASSSNLAGVYNEQFF
abundance: -
j_gene: TRBJ2-1
v_gene: TRBV5-1

CDR3aa: CASLIGGGADTQYF
abundance: once
j_gene: TRBJ2-3
v_gene: TRBV7-2

CDR3aa: CASSLARDRDMFF
abundance: -
j_gene: TRBJ2-1
v_gene: TRBV11-2

CDR3aa: CASSLKRLAGGGRTGELFF
abundance: -
j_gene: TRBJ2-2
v_gene: TRBV5-4

CDR3aa: CSVEGREGTDGYTF
abundance: -
j_gene: TRBJ1-2
v_gene: TRBV29-1

CDR3aa: CASRPGVGNQPQHF
abundance: -
j_gene: TRBJ1-5
v_gene: TRBV11-2

CDR3aa: CASSVSREQETQYF
abundance: few
j_gene: TRBJ2-5
v_gene: TRBV9

CDR3aa: CASSLSSTGGFGNTIYF
abundance: few
j_gene: TRBJ1-3
v_gene: TRBV19

CDR3aa: CASSYYRGPNQPQHF
abundance: -
j_gene: TRBJ1-5
v_gene: TRBV6-5

CDR3aa: CASSRDPGQGAYEQYF
abundance: -
j_gene: TRBJ2-7
v_gene: TRBV5-1

CDR3aa: CASSDRLAADTQYF
abundance: -
j_gene: TRBJ2-3
v_gene: TRBV25-1

CDR3aa: CASSSTGGSYEQYF
abundance: -
j_gene: TRBJ2-7
v_gene: TRBV5-6

CDR3aa: CASRGGADTEAFF
abundance: -
j_gene: TRBJ1-1
v_gene: TRBV6-1

CDR3aa: CASSRQGAERYNEQFF
abundance: -
j_gene: TRBJ2-1
v_gene: TRBV14

CDR3aa: CASARSGTDTQYF
abundance: -
j_gene: TRBJ2-3
v_gene: TRBV12-5